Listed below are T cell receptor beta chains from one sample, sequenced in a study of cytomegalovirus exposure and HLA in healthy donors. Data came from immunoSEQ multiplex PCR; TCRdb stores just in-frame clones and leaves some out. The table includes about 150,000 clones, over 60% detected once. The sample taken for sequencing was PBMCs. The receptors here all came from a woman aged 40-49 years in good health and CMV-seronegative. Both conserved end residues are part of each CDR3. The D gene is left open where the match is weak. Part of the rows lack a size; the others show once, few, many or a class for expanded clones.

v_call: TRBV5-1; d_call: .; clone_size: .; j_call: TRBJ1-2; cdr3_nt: TGCGCCAGCAGCTTGGAACTTATTAACTATGGCTACACCTTC; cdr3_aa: CASSLELINYGYTF
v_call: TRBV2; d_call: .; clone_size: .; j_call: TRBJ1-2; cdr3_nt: TGTGCCAGCAGTGAGGACAGACCGTATGGCTACACCTTC; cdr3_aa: CASSEDRPYGYTF
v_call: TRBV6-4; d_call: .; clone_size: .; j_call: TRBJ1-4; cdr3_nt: TGTGCCAGCAGTGCCACTCGGGGGGAAAAACTGTTTTTT; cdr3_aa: CASSATRGEKLFF
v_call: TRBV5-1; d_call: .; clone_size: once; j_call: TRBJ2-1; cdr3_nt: TGCGCCAGCACCCCCCAGGGCCTTTACAATGAGCAGTTCTTC; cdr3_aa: CASTPQGLYNEQFF
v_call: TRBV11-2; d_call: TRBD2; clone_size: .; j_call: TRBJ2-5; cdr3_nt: TGTGCCAGCAGCCCGAGCGGGGTGGCCCAAGAGACCCAGTACTTC; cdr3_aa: CASSPSGVAQETQYF
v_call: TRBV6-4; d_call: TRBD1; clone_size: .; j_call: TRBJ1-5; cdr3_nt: TGTGCCAGCAAAGGCCTTAGGGGGGACAGGAGCCATTATAGCAATCAGCCCCAGCATTTT; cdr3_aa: CASKGLRGDRSHYSNQPQHF
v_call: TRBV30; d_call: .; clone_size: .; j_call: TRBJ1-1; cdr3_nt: TGTGCCTGGAGTTTGAACAGGGTAATCGCTGAAGCTTTCTTT; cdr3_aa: CAWSLNRVIAEAFF
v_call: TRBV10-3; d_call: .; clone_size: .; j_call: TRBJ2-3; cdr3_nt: TGTGCCACCGAGGGTAGCACAGATACGCAGTATTTT; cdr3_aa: CATEGSTDTQYF
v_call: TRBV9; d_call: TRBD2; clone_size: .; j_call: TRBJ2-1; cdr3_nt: TGTGCCAGCAGCCCCCATCTAGCGGGAGGGAATGAGCAGTTCTTC; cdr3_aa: CASSPHLAGGNEQFF
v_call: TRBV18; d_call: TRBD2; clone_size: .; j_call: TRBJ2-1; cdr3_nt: TGTGCCAGCTCACCTGTTACTAGCGGGGGATACAATGAGCAGTTCTTC; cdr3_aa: CASSPVTSGGYNEQFF
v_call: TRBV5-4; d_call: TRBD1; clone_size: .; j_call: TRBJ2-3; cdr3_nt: TGTGCCAGCAGCTTGGTGCAGGGGGCAGGTGGAGATACGCAGTATTTT; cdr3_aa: CASSLVQGAGGDTQYF
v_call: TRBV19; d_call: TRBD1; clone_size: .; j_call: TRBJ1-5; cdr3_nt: TGTGCCAGTAGGACTGACAGGGGGGCCGGGCCCCAGCATTTT; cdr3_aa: CASRTDRGAGPQHF
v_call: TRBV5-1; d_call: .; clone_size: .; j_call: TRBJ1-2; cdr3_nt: TGCGCCAGCAGCTTGGGAGCGGTGGACTATGGCTACACCTTC; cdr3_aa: CASSLGAVDYGYTF
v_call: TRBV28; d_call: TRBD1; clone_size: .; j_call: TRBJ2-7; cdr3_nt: TGTGCCAGCAGCGGGGACAGGGTGTACGAGCAGTACTTC; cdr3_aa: CASSGDRVYEQYF
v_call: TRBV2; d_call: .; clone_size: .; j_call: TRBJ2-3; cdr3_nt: TGTGCCAGCAGCCGGACAGAGCGCACAGATACGCAGTATTTT; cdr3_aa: CASSRTERTDTQYF
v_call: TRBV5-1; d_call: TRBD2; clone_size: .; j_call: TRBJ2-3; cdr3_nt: TGCGCCAGCAGCTTGGGGGGAGGGGAAGATACGCAGTATTTT; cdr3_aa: CASSLGGGEDTQYF
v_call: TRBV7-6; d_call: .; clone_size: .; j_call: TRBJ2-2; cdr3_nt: TGTGCCAGCAGCTTGGAGGTCTACACCGGGGAGCTGTTTTTT; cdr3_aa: CASSLEVYTGELFF
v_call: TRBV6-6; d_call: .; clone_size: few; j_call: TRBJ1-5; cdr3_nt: TGTGCCAGCACCGCGGGGGGTACTAGCAATCAGCCCCAGCATTTT; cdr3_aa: CASTAGGTSNQPQHF